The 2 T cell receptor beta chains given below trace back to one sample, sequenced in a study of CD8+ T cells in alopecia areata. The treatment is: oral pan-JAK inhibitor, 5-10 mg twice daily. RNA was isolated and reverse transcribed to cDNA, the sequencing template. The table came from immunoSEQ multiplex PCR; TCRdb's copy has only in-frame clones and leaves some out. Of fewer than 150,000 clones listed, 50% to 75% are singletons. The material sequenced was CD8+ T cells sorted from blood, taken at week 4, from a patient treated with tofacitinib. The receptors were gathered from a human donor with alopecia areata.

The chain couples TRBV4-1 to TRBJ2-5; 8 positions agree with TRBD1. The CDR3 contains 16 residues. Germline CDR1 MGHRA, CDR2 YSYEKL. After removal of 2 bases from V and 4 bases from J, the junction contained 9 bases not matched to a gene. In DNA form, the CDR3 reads TGCGCCAGCAGCCAAATCGGACAGGGAGGTGGAGAGACCCAGTACTTC. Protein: CASSQIGQGGGETQYF.

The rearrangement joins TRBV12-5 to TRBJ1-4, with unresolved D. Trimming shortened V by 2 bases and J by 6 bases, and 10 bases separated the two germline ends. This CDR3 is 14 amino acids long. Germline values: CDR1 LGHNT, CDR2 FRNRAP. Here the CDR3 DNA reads TGTGCTAGTGGTTTGTCAGTAGGGTATGAAAAACTGTTTTTT. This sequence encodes CASGLSVGYEKLFF. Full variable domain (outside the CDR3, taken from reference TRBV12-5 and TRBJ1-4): DARVTQTPRHKVTEMGQEVTMRCQPILGHNTVFWYRQTMMQGLELLAYFRNRAPLDDSGMPKDRFSAEMPDATLATLKIQPSEPRDSAVYFCASGLSVGYEKLFFGSGTQLSVL.